One sample yielded the 31 T cell receptor beta chains listed below, sequenced in a study of T cells in women clearing cervical HPV infection. The protocol was immunoSEQ multiplex PCR, while the TCRdb copy is restricted to in-frame clones and leaves out a portion. In all, the sample yields around 48,000 clones. What was sequenced was blood buffy coat. These receptors all come from a woman aged 18 to 75 with a cervical HPV16 infection that either progressed to CIN3+ or cleared (not recorded which).

Details on this clone: The CDR3 end falls 3 residues outside the read, so it is completed with the germline J gene. The chain employs TRBV2 and TRBJ1-6, with TRBD1 matching over 9 bases. CDR1 SNHLY and CDR2 FYNNEI come from the germline V gene. The CDR3 consists of 15 residues. The V gene end was trimmed by 5 bases and the J gene end by 7 bases; junction bases not matched to a gene: 6. CDR3 region: CASSSGQGKNSPLHF. Incomplete CDR3 DNA: TGTGCCAGCAGTTCAGGACAGGGGAAAAATTCACCC.

Comment on this clone: Read sequence stops 3 residues before the CDR3 end, and the germline J gene provides the missing end. The rearrangement joins TRBV7-2 to TRBJ2-7, with D possibly matching TRBD1 (5 bases). The CDR3 is 11 residues long. Germline V gene lookup returns CDR1 SGHTA and CDR2 FQGNSA. Trimming removed 5 bases from V and 6 bases from J, with 8 bases in between. The CDR3 sequence is CASSQGAEQYF. CDR3 DNA (partial): TGTGCCAGCAGCCAAGGGGCCGAG.

CDR3 DNA, as far as it was read: TGTGCCAGCAGCTCCCCCACAGGGATT. Translating gives CASSSPTGI. The complete CDR3 protein is CASSSPTGIYTF. The chain uses TRBV7-8 and TRBJ1-2; tentative D call: TRBD1 (6 bases). Read data end 3 residues before the CDR3 end; the end is taken from the germline J gene. The CDR3 totals 12 residues. Per the germline V gene, CDR1 is SGHVS and CDR2 is FQNEAQ.

As for this clone: The DNA ends 3 residues before the CDR3 does, and the rest of the CDR3 is filled in from the germline J gene. This rearrangement joins TRBV11-2 to TRBJ2-5, with 13 bases aligning to TRBD2. This CDR3 region has 15 residues. The V gene's germline CDR1 is SGHAT and CDR2 FQNNGV. V shed 3 bases, J shed 5 bases, and the junction held 3 bases outside the gene matches. The part of the CDR3 DNA that was read is TGTGCCAGCAGCTTTACTAGCGGGGGGGCTGAGACC. Translation: CASSFTSGGAET. The complete CDR3 reads CASSFTSGGAETQYF.

Turning to this clone: The CDR3 goes on 3 residues after the read ends, and that part is filled in from the germline J gene. V is TRBV9 and J is TRBJ2-5, with 8 bases lining up with TRBD2. This CDR3 spans 16 amino acids. The V segment lost 0 bases and the J segment 1 base; nucleotides outside the gene matches: 5. CDR1 and CDR2 from the germline V gene are SGDLS and YYNGEE. The CDR3 spells CASSVGRGALQETQYF. The part of the CDR3 DNA that was read is TGTGCCAGCAGCGTAGGGCGGGGGGCCCTCCAAGAGACC.

For this clone: The read gets to within 3 residues of the CDR3 end, and the germline J gene fills in the rest. The chain combines TRBV6-2 or TRBV6-3 with TRBJ1-1; D not resolved. The CDR3 runs to 14 residues. Germline V gene lookup returns CDR1 MNHEY and CDR2 SVGEGT. Trimming pared 7 bases from V and 5 bases from J, leaving 17 bases between. Partial CDR3 DNA: TGTGCCAGCACCATCGACCGGCGGCGGACTGAA. Encoded protein: CASTIDRRRTE. The entire CDR3 sequence reads CASTIDRRRTEAFF.

Comment on this clone: Read data end 3 residues before the CDR3 end; the end is taken from the germline J gene. The chain employs TRBV10-3 and TRBJ2-6; tentative D call: TRBD2 (5 bases). Germline V gives CDR1 ENHRY, CDR2 SYGVKD. Between the trimmed V and J ends, which lost 3 bases and 0 bases, there was a span of 15 bases. The CDR3 totals 18 residues. Here the CDR3 reads CAISEPTSVVSGANVLTF. The part of the CDR3 DNA that was read is TGTGCCATCAGTGAACCAACTAGTGTTGTCTCTGGGGCCAACGTC.

As regards this clone: The sequenced fragment ends 3 residues before the CDR3 boundary, so the rest is inferred from the germline J gene. The rearrangement links TRBV20-1 to TRBJ2-4; 9 bases line up with TRBD2. This CDR3 contains 12 residues. The germline V gene has CDR1 DFQATT and CDR2 SNEGSKA (reference sequence). The part of the CDR3 DNA that was read is TGCAGTGCTAGATCGAGCGGGGGGCAT. Its translation: CSARSSGGH. The entire CDR3 is CSARSSGGHQYF.

On this clone: The CDR3 end lies 3 residues beyond the end of the read and is filled in from the germline J gene. This chain joins TRBV9 and TRBJ2-5; D possibly corresponds to TRBD1 (8 bases). The ends were cut back, 0 bases at V and 5 bases at J, with 14 bases in the middle. This CDR3 contains 15 residues. Germline assignment: CDR1 SGDLS and CDR2 YYNGEE. The CDR3 reads CASSVAGQGGETQYF. CDR3 bases read: TGTGCCAGCAGCGTAGCAGGACAGGGAGGGGAGACC.

Regarding this clone: The read stops 3 residues short of the end of the CDR3; the missing end is completed from the germline J gene. The J gene is TRBJ1-2, the V gene TRBV12-3 or TRBV12-4, with D possibly TRBD1 on 5 matching bases. The CDR3 is made up of 15 amino acids. Deletions cut 3 bases from V and 2 bases from J, with 13 bases between. Partial CDR3 DNA: TGTGCCAGCAGTTTTTCGTCAGGGCTAAACTATGGC. It specifies CASSFSSGLNYG. The full CDR3 sequence reads CASSFSSGLNYGYTF.

The DNA read from the CDR3 is TGTGCCAGTAGTAAACATGAGAGGCATGAG. This gives the protein CASSKHERHE. The whole CDR3 sequence is CASSKHERHEQFF. This chain connects TRBV19 to TRBJ2-1; D is undetermined. Coverage ceases 3 residues before the CDR3 finishes, and the germline J gene fills in the end. In germline, CDR1 is LNHDA, CDR2 SQIVND (reference sequence). The ends were cut back, 4 bases at V and 8 bases at J, with 12 bases in the middle. CDR3 length: 13 residues.

Comments on this clone: The read falls 3 residues short of the CDR3 end, and the missing part is taken from the germline J gene. The chain joins TRBV28 to TRBJ1-1; D perhaps matches TRBD1 (5 bases). Trimming removed 3 bases at V and 3 bases at J, with 14 bases between. This CDR3 comprises 15 residues. In germline, CDR1 is MDHEN, CDR2 SYDVKM. CDR3 bases read: TGTGCCAGCAGTTTCGTAAGGGGTCGCTACACTGAA. Translated, it gives CASSFVRGRYTE. The full CDR3 is CASSFVRGRYTEAFF.

Comments on this clone: The missing CDR3 end, 3 residues past where the read stops, is filled in from the germline J gene. The chain is built from TRBV5-1 and TRBJ2-1; 10 bases match TRBD2. The CDR3 contains 17 residues. Germline lookup yields CDR1 SGHRS and CDR2 YFSETQ. With 4 bases clipped from V and 6 bases from J, the junction kept 13 bases outside the gene matches. The CDR3 DNA, read in part, is TGCGCCAGCAGCACAAGGCCGCTAGCGGGAGCTTCCAATGAG. Its translation is CASSTRPLAGASNE. From start to end, the CDR3 is CASSTRPLAGASNEQFF.

Details on this clone: The sequence runs out 3 residues before the end of the CDR3; the remainder is reconstructed from the germline J gene. The chain has TRBV20-1 and TRBJ1-2; tentative D call: TRBD1 (5 bases). The CDR3 loop spans 11 amino acids. Per germline, CDR1 DFQATT and CDR2 SNEGSKA (reference sequence). Trimming took off 0 bases at V and 7 bases at J, with 6 bases between the two ends. The chain's CDR3 is CSARDGAGYTF. The sequenced CDR3 bases are TGCAGTGCTAGAGATGGGGCTGGC.

Comments on this clone: With the read ending 3 residues before the CDR3 end, the germline J gene is used to fill in that end. The chain employs TRBV6-1 and TRBJ2-7; D is perhaps TRBD1 (6 bases). The V end was cut by 1 base, the J end by 2 bases, with 12 bases between. CDR3 size: 15 residues. The germline gives CDR1 MNHNS, CDR2 SASEGT. The chain's CDR3 is CASSEGRTVTYEQYF. CDR3 bases read: TGTGCCAGCAGTGAAGGCCGGACAGTAACCTACGAG.

Concerning this clone itself: The CDR3 goes on 3 residues after the read ends, and that part is filled in from the germline J gene. This chain uses TRBV19 with TRBJ2-3; 10 bases agree with TRBD2. Germline CDR1 LNHDA, CDR2 SQIVND (reference sequence). With 10 bases clipped from V and 6 bases from J, the junction kept 4 bases outside the gene matches. CDR3 length: 12 residues. The CDR3 here is CATGLASDTQYF. The sequenced CDR3 bases are TGTGCCACGGGACTAGCGAGCGATACG.

Regarding this clone: Read data end 3 residues before the CDR3 end; the end is taken from the germline J gene. The chain has TRBV7-2 and TRBJ1-6; 9 bases fit TRBD1. With V trimmed by 5 bases and J by 10 bases, 6 bases remained unmatched. The CDR3 runs 14 residues. CDR1 and CDR2 (germline): SGHTA, FQGNSA. The sequenced CDR3 bases are TGTGCCAGCAGCCCCGGACAGGGGTGGTCACCC. Translation: CASSPGQGWSP. The entire CDR3 reads CASSPGQGWSPLHF.

Note on this clone: The CDR3 end falls 3 residues outside the read, so it is completed with the germline J gene. V and J are TRBV19 and TRBJ1-1; unclear D gene. This CDR3 has 16 amino acids. Germline V lookup: CDR1 LNHDA, CDR2 SQIVND (reference sequence). Trimming shortened V by 4 bases and J by 5 bases, and 20 bases separated the two germline ends. The CDR3: CASSTRYDFTTTEAFF. The sequenced part of the CDR3 DNA is TGTGCCAGTAGTACCCGATACGATTTCACTACAACTGAA.

As concerns this clone: The CDR3 end is not reached by the read, which stops 3 residues before it; the germline J gene fills it in. V usage is TRBV24-1 and J usage is TRBJ1-2; 11 bases map to TRBD1. Germline V lookup: CDR1 KGHDR, CDR2 SFDVKD. CDR3 length: 15 residues. This chain's CDR3 is CATSGTGGAVGGYTF. Incomplete CDR3 DNA: TGTGCCACCAGTGGGACAGGGGGCGCCGTGGGAGGC.

With regard to this clone: The read ends 3 residues shy of where the CDR3 ends; the end is completed using the germline J gene. This rearrangement joins TRBV6-1 to TRBJ1-5; maybe TRBD1 (5 bases). The V and J ends lost 4 bases and 2 bases respectively, with 12 bases between them. Looked up from germline, CDR1 is MNHNS and CDR2 is SASEGT. The CDR3 is made up of 15 amino acids. Incomplete CDR3 DNA: TGTGCCAGCAGTGTTCAGGGCGGTGGCAATCAGCCC. Translated, it gives CASSVQGGGNQP. The complete CDR3 sequence is CASSVQGGGNQPQHF.

With respect to this clone: The read is 3 residues too short to cover the CDR3 end, so that end is filled in from the germline J gene. The chain employs TRBV19 and TRBJ1-1; the D gene is possibly TRBD1 (6 bases). Germline assignment: CDR1 LNHDA and CDR2 SQIVND (reference sequence). The CDR3 is 11 amino acids. Trimming removed 10 bases at V and 7 bases at J, with 13 bases between. The CDR3 region is CATQGFGEAFF. Incomplete CDR3 DNA: TGTGCCACACAGGGTTTCGGTGAA.

On this clone itself: Sequencing ends 3 residues short of the CDR3 end; the germline J gene provides the rest. The chain recombines TRBV20-1 with TRBJ2-7, with TRBD2 identical over 11 bases. Trimming at V came to 6 bases and at J to 4 bases, leaving 23 bases not matched to a gene. The V gene's germline CDR1 is DFQATT and CDR2 SNEGSKA (reference sequence). The CDR3 length is 19 residues. The chain's CDR3 is CSALPAPGLAAHMGYEQYF. The CDR3 DNA, read in part, is TGCAGTGCCCTTCCTGCCCCGGGACTAGCGGCCCACATGGGATACGAG.

Comment on this clone: The observed sequence ends 3 residues before the CDR3 terminus, with the missing tail filled in from the germline J gene. The chain has TRBV24-1 and TRBJ1-2; possible D gene TRBD1, 6 bases. This CDR3 is 14 amino acids long. V shed 4 bases and J shed 5 bases, with 13 bases lying between them. The V gene's germline CDR1 is KGHDR and CDR2 SFDVKD. The CDR3 bases that were read are TGTGCCACCAGTGACCCCGGGACACCGTATGGC. Its translation: CATSDPGTPYG. The entire CDR3 protein is CATSDPGTPYGYTF.

In regard to this clone: The read gets to within 3 residues of the CDR3 end, and the germline J gene fills in the rest. The rearrangement joins TRBV5-1 to TRBJ2-7; 8 positions agree with TRBD1. CDR3 size: 14 residues. V shed 4 bases and J 3 bases; nucleotides not matched to a gene: 6. Germline V gene sequence: CDR1 SGHRS, CDR2 YFSETQ. The CDR3 loop is CASSDGQGRYEQYF. The sequenced part of the CDR3 DNA is TGCGCCAGCAGCGACGGACAGGGTCGCTACGAG. Based on the CDR3 plus reference TRBV5-1 and TRBJ2-7, the full variable domain is KAGVTQTPRYLIKTRGQQVTLSCSPISGHRSVSWYQQTPGQGLQFLFEYFSETQRNKGNFPGRFSGRQFSNSRSEMNVSTLELGDSALYLCASSDGQGRYEQYFGPGTRLTVT.

To note about this clone: The CDR3 is cut off 3 residues early in the read; its end comes from the germline J gene. The J gene is TRBJ2-1, the V gene TRBV20-1, with 9 bases lining up with TRBD2. The CDR3 contains 16 residues. Trimming removed 0 bases from V and 2 bases from J; junction bases left unmatched: 5. Germline CDR1 reads DFQATT; CDR2 reads SNEGSKA (reference sequence). CDR3 DNA, as far as it was read: TGCAGTGCTAGAGATCGCGGGGGGGCTACCTACAATGAG. Translation: CSARDRGGATYNE. The full-length CDR3 reads as CSARDRGGATYNEQFF.

Notes on this clone: The CDR3 is cut off 3 residues early in the read; its end comes from the germline J gene. The rearrangement joins TRBV12-5 to TRBJ1-3; 7 bases fit TRBD1. This CDR3 has 13 amino acids. V lost 6 bases to trimming and J lost 8 bases; unmatched junction nucleotides: 7. Germline V gene data show CDR1 as LGHNT and CDR2 as FRNRAP. The CDR3 reads CASGATGMHTIYF. CDR3 DNA, as far as it was read: TGTGCTAGTGGGGCGACAGGGATGCACACC.

Concerning this clone itself: With the read ending 3 residues before the CDR3 end, the germline J gene is used to fill in that end. The rearrangement links TRBV7-8 to TRBJ2-3; 13 bases align to TRBD2. V gave up 2 bases and J gave up 7 bases; unmatched junction bases: 9. Germline assignment: CDR1 SGHVS and CDR2 FQNEAQ. The CDR3 spans 17 residues. The covered CDR3 bases are TGTGCCAGCAGCTTAATTGGGACTAGCGGGGCTTGGCATACG. This translates into CASSLIGTSGAWHT. The whole CDR3 sequence is CASSLIGTSGAWHTQYF.

Remarks on this clone: Read sequence stops 3 residues before the CDR3 end, and the germline J gene provides the missing end. V usage is TRBV14 and J usage is TRBJ2-1; 13 positions match TRBD2. J lost 0 bases, V lost 3 bases, and 11 bases had no gene match. CDR3 length equals 20 residues. Germline CDR1 SGHDN, CDR2 FVKESK. The CDR3 DNA, read in part, is TGTGCCAGCAGCCAGACCGGACTAGCGGGAGTGCCCAGCTCCTACAATGAG. Translated, it gives CASSQTGLAGVPSSYNE. The entire CDR3 sequence reads CASSQTGLAGVPSSYNEQFF.

A note on this clone: Read data end 3 residues before the CDR3 end; the end is taken from the germline J gene. The chain recombines TRBV7-9 with TRBJ1-6, with 7 positions matching TRBD1. Germline V gene data show CDR1 as SEHNR and CDR2 as FQNEAQ (reference sequence). The CDR3 runs 15 residues. The V and J ends lost 3 bases and 4 bases, in that order; junction bases with no gene match: 3. CDR3 bases read: TGTGCCAGCAGCTTCCGGGACAGATATAATTCACCC. Residues: CASSFRDRYNSP. The whole CDR3 region reads CASSFRDRYNSPLHF.

About this clone itself: The CDR3 end lies 3 residues beyond the end of the read and is filled in from the germline J gene. This sequence joins TRBV5-6 and TRBJ2-1, with D maybe TRBD1 (6 bases). In germline, CDR1 is SGHDT, CDR2 YYEEEE. This CDR3 has 15 amino acids. Trimming removed 2 bases at V and 8 bases at J, with 17 bases between. The part of the CDR3 DNA that was read is TGTGCCAGCAGCTTACAGAACAGGGCGGCCCATGAG. It codes for CASSLQNRAAHE. The full CDR3 protein reads CASSLQNRAAHEQFF.

Turning to this clone: Read coverage stops 3 residues before the CDR3 terminus; the germline J gene supplies the remainder. This chain joins TRBV30 and TRBJ1-2, with 11 bases matching TRBD1. Germline loops: CDR1 GTSNPN, CDR2 SVGIG (reference sequence). The CDR3 totals 14 residues. The CDR3 region is CAWRPLDRGLGYTF. CDR3 bases read: TGTGCCTGGAGGCCATTGGACAGGGGGCTAGGC. Using reference TRBV30 and TRBJ1-2 for the parts outside the CDR3, the full variable domain is SQTIHQWPATLVQPVGSPLSLECTVEGTSNPNLYWYRQAAGRGLQLLFYSVGIGQISSEVPQNLSASRPQDRQFILSSKKLLLSDSGFYLCAWRPLDRGLGYTFGSGTRLTVV.